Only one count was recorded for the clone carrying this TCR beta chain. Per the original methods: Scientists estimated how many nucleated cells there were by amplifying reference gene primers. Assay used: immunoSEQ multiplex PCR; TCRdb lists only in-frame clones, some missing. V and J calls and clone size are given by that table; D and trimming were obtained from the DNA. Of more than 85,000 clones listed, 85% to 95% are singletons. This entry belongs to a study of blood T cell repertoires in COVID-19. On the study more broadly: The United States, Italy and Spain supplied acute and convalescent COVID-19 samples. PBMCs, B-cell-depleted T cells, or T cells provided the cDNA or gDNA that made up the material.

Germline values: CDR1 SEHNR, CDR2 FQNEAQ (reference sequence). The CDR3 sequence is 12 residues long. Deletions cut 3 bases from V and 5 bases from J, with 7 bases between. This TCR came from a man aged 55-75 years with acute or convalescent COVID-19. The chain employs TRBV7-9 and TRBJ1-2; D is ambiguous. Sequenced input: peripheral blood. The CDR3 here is CASSLSSYGYTF. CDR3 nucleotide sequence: TGTGCCAGCAGCTTGTCGTCTTATGGCTACACCTTC.